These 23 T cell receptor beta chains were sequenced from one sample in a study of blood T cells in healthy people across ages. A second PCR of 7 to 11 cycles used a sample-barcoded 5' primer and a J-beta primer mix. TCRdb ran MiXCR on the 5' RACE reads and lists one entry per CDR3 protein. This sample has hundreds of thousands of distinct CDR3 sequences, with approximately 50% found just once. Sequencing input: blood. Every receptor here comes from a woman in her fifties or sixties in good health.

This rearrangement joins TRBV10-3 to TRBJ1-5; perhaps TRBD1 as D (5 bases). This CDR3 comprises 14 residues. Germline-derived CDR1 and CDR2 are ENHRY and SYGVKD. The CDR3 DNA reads TGTACCACCGACCCCGCGGGGGGCAATCAGCCCCAGCATTTT. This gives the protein CTTDPAGGNQPQHF.

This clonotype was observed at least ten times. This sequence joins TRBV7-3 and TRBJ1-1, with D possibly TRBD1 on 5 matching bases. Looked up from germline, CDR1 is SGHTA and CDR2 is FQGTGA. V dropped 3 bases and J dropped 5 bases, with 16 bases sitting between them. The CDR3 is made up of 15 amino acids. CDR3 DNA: TGTGCCAGCAGCTTCGGCGATGGGGGAGCGACTGAAGCTTTCTTT. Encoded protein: CASSFGDGGATEAFF.

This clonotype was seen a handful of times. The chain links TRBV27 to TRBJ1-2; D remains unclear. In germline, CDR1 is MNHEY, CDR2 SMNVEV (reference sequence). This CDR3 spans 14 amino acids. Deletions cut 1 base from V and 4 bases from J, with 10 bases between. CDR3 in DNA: TGTGCCAGCAGTTTATACGGAGGTGGCTATGGCTACACCTTC. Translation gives CASSLYGGGYGYTF.

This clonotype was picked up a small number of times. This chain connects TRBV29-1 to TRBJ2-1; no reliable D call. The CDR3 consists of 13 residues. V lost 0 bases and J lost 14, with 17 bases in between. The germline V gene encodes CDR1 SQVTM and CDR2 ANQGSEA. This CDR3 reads CSVEDVSRLFKFF. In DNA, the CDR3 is TGCAGCGTTGAAGATGTCAGTCGGTTGTTTAAGTTCTTC.

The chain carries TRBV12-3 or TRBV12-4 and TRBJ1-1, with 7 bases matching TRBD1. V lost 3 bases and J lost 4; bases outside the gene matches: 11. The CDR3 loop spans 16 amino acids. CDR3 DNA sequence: TGTGCCAGCAGTTTCAGGGGGAGGTGGGGGAGCACTGAAGCTTTCTTT. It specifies CASSFRGRWGSTEAFF.

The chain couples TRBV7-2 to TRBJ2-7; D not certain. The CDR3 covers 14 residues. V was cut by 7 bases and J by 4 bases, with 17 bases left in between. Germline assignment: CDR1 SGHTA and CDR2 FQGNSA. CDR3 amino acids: CASTTDPGPYEQYF. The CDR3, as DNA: TGTGCCAGCACCACCGACCCGGGTCCATACGAGCAGTACTTC.

CDR3 DNA sequence: TGCAGCGTTGATTCAGGGTTCACTGAAGCTTTCTTT. As protein: CSVDSGFTEAFF. The chain links TRBV29-1 to TRBJ1-1; D possibly corresponds to TRBD1 (5 bases). There are 12 residues in the CDR3. V gave up 3 bases and J gave up 4 bases, with 9 bases separating them. Per germline, CDR1 SQVTM and CDR2 ANQGSEA.

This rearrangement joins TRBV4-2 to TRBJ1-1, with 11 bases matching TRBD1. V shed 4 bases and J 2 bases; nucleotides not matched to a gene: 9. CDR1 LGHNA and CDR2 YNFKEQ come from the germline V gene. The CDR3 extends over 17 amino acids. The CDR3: CASSLRDRGRSNTEAFF. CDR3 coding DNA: TGTGCCAGCAGCCTCCGGGACAGGGGGAGAAGCAACACTGAAGCTTTCTTT.

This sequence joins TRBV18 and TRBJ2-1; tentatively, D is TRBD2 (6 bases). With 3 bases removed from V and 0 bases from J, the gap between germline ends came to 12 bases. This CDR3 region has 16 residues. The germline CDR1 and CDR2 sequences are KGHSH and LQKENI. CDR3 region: CASSPLAPSSYNEQFF. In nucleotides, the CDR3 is TGTGCCAGCTCACCCCTAGCGCCCAGCTCCTACAATGAGCAGTTCTTC.

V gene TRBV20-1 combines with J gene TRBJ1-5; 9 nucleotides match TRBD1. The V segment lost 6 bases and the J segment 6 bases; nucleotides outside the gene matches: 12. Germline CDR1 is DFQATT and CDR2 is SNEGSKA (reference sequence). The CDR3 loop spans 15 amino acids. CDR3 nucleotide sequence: TGCAGTGCCATAAGCGGCGGACAGGGGACTCAGCCCCAGCATTTT. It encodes CSAISGGQGTQPQHF.

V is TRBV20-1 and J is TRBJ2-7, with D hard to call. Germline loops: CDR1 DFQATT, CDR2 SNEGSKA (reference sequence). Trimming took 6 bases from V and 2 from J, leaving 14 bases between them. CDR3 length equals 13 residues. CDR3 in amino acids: CSANSRSTYEQYF. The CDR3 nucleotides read TGCAGTGCGAATTCCCGTAGCACCTACGAGCAGTACTTC.

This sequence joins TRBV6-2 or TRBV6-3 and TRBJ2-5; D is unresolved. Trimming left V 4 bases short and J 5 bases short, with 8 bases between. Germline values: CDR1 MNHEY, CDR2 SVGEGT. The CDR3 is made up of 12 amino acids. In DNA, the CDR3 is TGTGCCAGCAGTTCAGTCCGGGAGACCCAGTACTTC. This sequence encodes CASSSVRETQYF.

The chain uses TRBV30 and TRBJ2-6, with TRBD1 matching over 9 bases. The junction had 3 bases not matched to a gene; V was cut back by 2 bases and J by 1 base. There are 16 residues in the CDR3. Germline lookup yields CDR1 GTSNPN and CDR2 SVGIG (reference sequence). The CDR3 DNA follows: TGTGCCTGGAGTACCGGACAGGGGTCTGGGGCCAACGTCCTGACTTTC. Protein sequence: CAWSTGQGSGANVLTF.

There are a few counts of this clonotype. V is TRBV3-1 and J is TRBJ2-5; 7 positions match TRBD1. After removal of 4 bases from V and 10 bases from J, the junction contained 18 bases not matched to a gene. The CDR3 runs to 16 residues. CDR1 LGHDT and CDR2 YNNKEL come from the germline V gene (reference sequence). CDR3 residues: CASSPPSTTGTSVQYF. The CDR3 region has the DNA TGTGCCAGCAGCCCCCCCTCAACGACAGGGACAAGTGTCCAGTACTTC.

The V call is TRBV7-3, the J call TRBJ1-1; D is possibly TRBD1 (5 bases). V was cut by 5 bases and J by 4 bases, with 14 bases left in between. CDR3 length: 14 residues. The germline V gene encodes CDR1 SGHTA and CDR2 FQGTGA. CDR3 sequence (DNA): TGTGCCAGCAGCAGCAGGGTCTCCGGCACTGAAGCTTTCTTT. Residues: CASSSRVSGTEAFF.

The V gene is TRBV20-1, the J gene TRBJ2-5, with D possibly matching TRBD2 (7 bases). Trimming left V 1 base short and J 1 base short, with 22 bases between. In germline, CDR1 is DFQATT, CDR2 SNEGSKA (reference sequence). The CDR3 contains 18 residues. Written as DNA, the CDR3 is TGCAGTGCTAGAGTAATTGCGGGGGCCACTCAGATCCAAGAGACCCAGTACTTC. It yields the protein CSARVIAGATQIQETQYF.

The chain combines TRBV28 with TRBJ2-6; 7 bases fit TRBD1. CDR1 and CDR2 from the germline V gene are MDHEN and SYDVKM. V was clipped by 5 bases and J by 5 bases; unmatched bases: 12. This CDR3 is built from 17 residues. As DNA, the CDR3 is TGTGCCAGCAGTCCGAACAGGGGCTCTAGGTGGGCCAACGTCCTGACTTTC. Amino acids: CASSPNRGSRWANVLTF.

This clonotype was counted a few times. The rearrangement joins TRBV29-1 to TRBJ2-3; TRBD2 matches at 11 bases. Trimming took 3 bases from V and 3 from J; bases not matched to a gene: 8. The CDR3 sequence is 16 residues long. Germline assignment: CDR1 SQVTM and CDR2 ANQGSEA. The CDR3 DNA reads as TGCAGCGTTGACAACCTAGCGGGAGGTGGTACAGATACGCAGTATTTT. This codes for CSVDNLAGGGTDTQYF.

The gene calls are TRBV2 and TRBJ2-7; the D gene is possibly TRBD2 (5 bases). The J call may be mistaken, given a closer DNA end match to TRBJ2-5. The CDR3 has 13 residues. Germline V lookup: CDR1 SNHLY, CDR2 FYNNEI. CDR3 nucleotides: TGTGCCAGCAGTGAAACTAGTTCGGGGACCCAGTACTTC. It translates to CASSETSSGTQYF.

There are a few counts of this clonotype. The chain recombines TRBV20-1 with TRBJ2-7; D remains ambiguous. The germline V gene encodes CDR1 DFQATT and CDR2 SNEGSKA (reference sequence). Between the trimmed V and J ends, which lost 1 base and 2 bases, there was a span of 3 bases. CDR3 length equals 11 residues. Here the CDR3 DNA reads TGCAGTGCTAGAGGCACCTACGAGCAGTACTTC. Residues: CSARGTYEQYF.

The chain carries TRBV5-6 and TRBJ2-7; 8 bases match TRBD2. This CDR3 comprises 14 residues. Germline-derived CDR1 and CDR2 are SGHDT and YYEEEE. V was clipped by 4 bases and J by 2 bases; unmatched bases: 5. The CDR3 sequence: CASSNGLATYEQYF. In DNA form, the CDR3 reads TGTGCCAGCAGCAACGGACTAGCTACCTACGAGCAGTACTTC.

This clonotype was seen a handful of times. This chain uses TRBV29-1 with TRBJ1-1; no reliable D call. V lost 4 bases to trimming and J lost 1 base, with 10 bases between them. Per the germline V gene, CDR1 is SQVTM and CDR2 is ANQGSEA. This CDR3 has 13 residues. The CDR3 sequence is CSVVRQENTEAFF. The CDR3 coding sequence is TGCAGCGTTGTCCGGCAGGAGAACACTGAAGCTTTCTTT.

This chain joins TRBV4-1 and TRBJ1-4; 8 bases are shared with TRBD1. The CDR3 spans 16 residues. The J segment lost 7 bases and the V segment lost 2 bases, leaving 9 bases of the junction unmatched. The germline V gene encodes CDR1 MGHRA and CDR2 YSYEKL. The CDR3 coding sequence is TGCGCCAGCAGCCAATTTCCCGGGACAGGTGGTGAAAAACTGTTTTTT. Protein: CASSQFPGTGGEKLFF.